These 15 T cell receptor beta chains originate from one sample sequenced in a study of CD8 T cells in ankylosing spondylitis. TCRdb processed the 5' RACE reads anew with MiXCR; each CDR3 protein has one entry. The sample holds approximately 260,000 distinct CDR3 sequences, about 18% seen once. The sample comprised blood, either unsorted or a sorted T cell fraction (not recorded which). Receptor source: a male donor with ankylosing spondylitis or in good health (not recorded which).

This chain uses TRBV13 with TRBJ2-2; D gene uncertain. Trimming cost V 0 bases and J 0 bases, with 8 bases left between them. The CDR3 extends over 16 amino acids. Germline lookup yields CDR1 PRHDT and CDR2 FYEKMQ (reference sequence). The CDR3: CASSLGVYANTGELFF. CDR3 nucleotides: TGTGCCAGCAGCTTAGGCGTGTACGCGAACACCGGGGAGCTGTTTTTT.

Ten or more counts support this clonotype. The rearrangement joins TRBV20-1 to TRBJ2-5, with D uncertain. Between the trimmed V and J ends, which lost 1 base and 2 bases, there was a span of 11 bases. In germline, CDR1 is DFQATT, CDR2 SNEGSKA (reference sequence). This CDR3 comprises 14 residues. The CDR3, as DNA: TGCAGTGCTAGAGGCACAGATTCTCAAGAGACCCAGTACTTC. Residues: CSARGTDSQETQYF.

This clonotype came up many times. V gene TRBV6-1 combines with J gene TRBJ2-7; D might be TRBD2 (5 bases). CDR1 and CDR2 (germline): MNHNS, SASEGT. Trimming took off 4 bases at V and 4 bases at J, with 11 bases between the two ends. CDR3 length equals 13 residues. The DNA for the CDR3 is TGTGCCAGCAGTGGGACGTGGGAGTACGAGCAGTACTTC. Its translation: CASSGTWEYEQYF.

This clonotype was counted only a few times. The chain uses TRBV10-3 and TRBJ2-2; D is possibly TRBD2 (6 bases). Trimming shortened V by 4 bases and J by 2 bases, and 11 bases separated the two germline ends. The CDR3 sequence is 15 residues long. CDR1 and CDR2 (germline): ENHRY, SYGVKD. This CDR3 reads CAISGAGRNTGELFF. The CDR3 DNA follows: TGTGCCATCAGTGGTGCGGGGCGAAACACCGGGGAGCTGTTTTTT.

The rearrangement uses TRBV4-1 and TRBJ2-1; D may be TRBD1 or TRBD2 (6 bases each). Trimming left V 0 bases short and J 8 bases short, with 23 bases between. The CDR3 is made up of 18 amino acids. Germline V gene sequence: CDR1 MGHRA, CDR2 YSYEKL. CDR3 protein: CASSQDSAGGAIGDEQFF. CDR3 coding DNA: TGCGCCAGCAGCCAAGATTCGGCCGGGGGCGCAATTGGGGATGAGCAGTTCTTC.

The chain has TRBV7-9 and TRBJ2-1, with 10 bases fitting TRBD2. CDR1 SEHNR and CDR2 FQNEAQ come from the germline V gene (reference sequence). The trim removed 4 bases at V and 5 bases at J, leaving 5 bases unmatched. This CDR3 spans 15 amino acids. CDR3 bases: TGTGCCAGCAGCTACGGACTAGCGGAACACAATGAGCAGTTCTTC. Its protein is CASSYGLAEHNEQFF.

This clonotype was seen more than once but under ten times. The CDR3, as DNA: TGTGCCACCAGCAGAGGGGGACAGTTGATGGCCGAGCAGTACTTC. It codes for CATSRGGQLMAEQYF. J is TRBJ2-7 and V is TRBV15; 7 bases map to TRBD1. In germline, CDR1 is LNHNV, CDR2 YYDKDF (reference sequence). The CDR3 extends over 15 amino acids. V was pared by 1 base and J by 6 bases, with 9 bases of the junction left unmatched.

This chain uses TRBV29-1 with TRBJ2-1, with D perhaps TRBD1 (6 bases). The length of the CDR3 is 14 residues. Germline V gene lookup returns CDR1 SQVTM and CDR2 ANQGSEA. V dropped 1 base and J dropped 5 bases, with 12 bases sitting between them. The CDR3 DNA sequence: TGCAGCGTTGAAGGGGGACAAGGTAACAATGAGCAGTTCTTC. It is translated as CSVEGGQGNNEQFF.

The chain joins TRBV4-3 to TRBJ2-7, with 10 bases that match TRBD2. Unmatched junction bases numbered 6, after V lost 0 bases and J lost 4 bases. The CDR3 spans 16 residues. CDR1 and CDR2 (germline): LGHNA, YSLEER. CDR3: CASSQDRASGSYEQYF. The CDR3 bases are TGCGCCAGCAGCCAAGACCGAGCTAGCGGGAGTTACGAGCAGTACTTC.

The genes are TRBV4-1 and TRBJ2-1; D is possibly TRBD2 (6 bases). This CDR3 spans 14 amino acids. V dropped 1 base and J dropped 10 bases, with 14 bases sitting between them. Germline loops: CDR1 MGHRA, CDR2 YSYEKL. Here the CDR3 DNA reads TGCGCCAGCAGCCAAGTGGAGGGTCCGCGGGAGCAGTTCTTC. Translation gives CASSQVEGPREQFF.

This chain connects TRBV29-1 to TRBJ1-3; possibly TRBD1 for D (6 bases). CDR3 size: 15 residues. Germline V gene data show CDR1 as SQVTM and CDR2 as ANQGSEA. V shed 4 bases and J shed 0 bases, with 13 bases lying between them. The CDR3 reads CSVGGGSPSGNTIYF. CDR3 DNA sequence: TGCAGCGTTGGAGGGGGATCCCCCTCTGGAAACACCATATATTTT.

This clonotype was counted between two and nine times. The chain uses TRBV29-1 and TRBJ2-1; tentative D call: TRBD2 (6 bases). The CDR3 is made up of 13 amino acids. The germline V gene has CDR1 SQVTM and CDR2 ANQGSEA. V was trimmed by 6 bases and J by 1 base, leaving 10 bases between them. The CDR3 nucleotides are TGCAGCGTCCGACTAGTTTCCTACAATGAGCAGTTCTTC. Its protein is CSVRLVSYNEQFF.

The chain is built from TRBV4-1 and TRBJ2-5; the D gene is possibly TRBD1 (6 bases). V was trimmed by 3 bases and J by 1 base, leaving 18 bases between them. Germline V lookup: CDR1 MGHRA, CDR2 YSYEKL. The CDR3 spans 17 residues. The CDR3 region is CASSQGTFRGFQETQYF. The CDR3 nucleotides are TGCGCCAGCAGCCAGGGGACCTTCAGGGGATTCCAAGAGACCCAGTACTTC.

This clonotype was found many times. The J gene is TRBJ2-1, the V gene TRBV29-1; D is uncertain. V was pared by 2 bases and J by 3 bases, with 11 bases between. The CDR3 consists of 14 residues. CDR1 and CDR2 from the germline V gene are SQVTM and ANQGSEA. CDR3 amino acids: CSVEIWDSYNEQFF. CDR3 in DNA: TGCAGCGTTGAAATTTGGGATAGCTACAATGAGCAGTTCTTC.

The rearrangement joins TRBV20-1 to TRBJ2-5, with D possibly being TRBD2 (6 bases). Trimming removed 3 bases from V and 3 bases from J, with 8 bases in between. The germline V gene encodes CDR1 DFQATT and CDR2 SNEGSKA (reference sequence). The CDR3 length is 12 residues. The CDR3 DNA is TGCAGTGCTAGGATAGCGGAAGAGACCCAGTACTTC. This encodes CSARIAEETQYF.